Included here is one T cell receptor beta chain sequence, with context. Its cognate antigen has yet to be identified. No base qualities exist here, and no much larger clone lies one base off it. Participants in the prospective study were enrolled through a virtual design, were aged about 18 to 90 years, and lived in under 25 United States geographic areas. To assign participants to cohorts, the prospective study relied on clinical history that participants themselves reported in a screening survey and a study questionnaire. Recovered participants in ImmuneRACE Cohort 3 were defined as having two consecutive negative NP/OP PCR tests, clearance from a healthcare professional, or resolution of symptoms. In the prospective study, whole blood, serum and a nasopharyngeal or oropharyngeal swab were collected from each participant by mobile phlebotomists. Over an approximately 2-month period, participants in the prospective study had the option of providing additional blood draws and questionnaires. Prospective study blood samples were shipped either frozen or at room temperature before DNA extraction.

TCRbeta CDR3 regions were amplified from genomic DNA using the immunoSEQ Assay, a bias-controlled multiplex PCR. Under the source paper's analysis protocol: Nucleated cell counts per sample were estimated from amplification of reference gene primers within the assay. Sequence reads were collapsed and filtered to measure the absolute abundance of every unique TCRbeta CDR3 rearrangement. For each sample, productive Simpson clonality was calculated by taking the square root of Simpson's diversity index across productive rearrangements. This immuneACCESS table, as held by TCRdb, lists in-frame sequences with V and J called but not all clones. Of the missing ones, under half trace to an unresolved V gene in checked studies; the others have no known cause. V and J calls and clone size are those listed in that table; D and trimming were worked out from the DNA. Counted in this sample were 200,000 to 250,000 clones; 70% to 90% of them appeared once. The ten largest clones represent roughly 1.7% of the sample.

Including the terminal cysteine and phenylalanine, the CDR3 comprises 16 residues. Of all the DNA, just the CDR3 is kept, 48 bases in frame from base 1. V and J are truncated by 3 bases and 2 bases respectively, leaving an intervening sequence of 17 bases. CDR1 and CDR2, per the germline V gene (reference sequence), are LNHDA and SQIVND. This specimen belongs to a study of blood T cell repertoires in COVID-19 (dated by TCRdb to the early 2020s). Context from the whole study: Samples covering the acute and convalescent phases of COVID-19 were provided by collaborators in the United States, Italy and Spain. The dataset comprised deeply sampled blood TCRbeta repertoires from subjects exposed to, actively infected with, or recovered from COVID-19. The sample metadata nearly always contained a de-identified subject ID, COVID-19 status, age in years and sex. Where HLA class I and class II types were available, the types were taken from metadata supplied by the sample provider, not from assay-based typing. The prospective study material was composed of cDNA or gDNA derived from T cells, B-cell-depleted T cells, or PBMCs. Samples were obtained from the ongoing ImmuneRACE study (first 160 participants) and from about 1,300 subjects provided by 6 global collaborators. The repertoires were released in a freely available public database meant as a resource for research on the immune response to SARS-CoV-2.

The research as a whole found: Clinical and demographic metadata were provided uncurated, with the amount varying by source and participant.

This TCR derives from a man aged 40-55 years who had recovered from COVID-19. Here the chain combines TRBV19 and TRBJ2-7; a weak D assignment points to TRBD1 (6 bases agree). Input material: PBMCs or T cells enriched from blood (not recorded which). The nucleotide sequence is TGTGCCAGTAGTATGTCAGAAGGGGGAAAGGCCTACGAGCAGTACTTC. Translated, it gives CASSMSEGGKAYEQYF.